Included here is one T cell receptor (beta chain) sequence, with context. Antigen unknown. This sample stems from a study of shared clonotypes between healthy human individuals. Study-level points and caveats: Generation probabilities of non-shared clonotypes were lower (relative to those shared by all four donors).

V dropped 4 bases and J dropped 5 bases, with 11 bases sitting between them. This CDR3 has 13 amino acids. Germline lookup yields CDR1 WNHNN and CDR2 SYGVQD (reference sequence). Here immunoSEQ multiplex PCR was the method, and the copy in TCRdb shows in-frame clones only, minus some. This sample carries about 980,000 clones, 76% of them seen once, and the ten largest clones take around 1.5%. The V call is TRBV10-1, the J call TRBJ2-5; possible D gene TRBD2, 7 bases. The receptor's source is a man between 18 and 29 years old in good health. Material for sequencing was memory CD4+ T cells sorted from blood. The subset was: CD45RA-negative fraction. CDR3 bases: TGCGCCAGCAGTGCGGGGGGCGACGAGACCCAGTACTTC. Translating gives CASSAGGDETQYF.